The rows below give T cell receptor beta chains drawn from one sample of a study of blood T cell repertoires in COVID-19. Assay: immunoSEQ multiplex PCR; the TCRdb copy retains only in-frame clones and omits some. The top ten clones hold about a sixth of a sample with 95,000 to 150,000 clones, about 80% of them seen once. Specimen: peripheral blood. These receptors came from a man aged 60-69 years with active or convalescent COVID-19. CDR3s include the opening cysteine and the closing phenylalanine or tryptophan. The D gene is left open where the match is weak. Some rows have no size entry. The others give once, few or many, or a class for an expanded clone.

d_gene	abundance	j_gene	v_gene	CDR3nt	CDR3aa
.	.	TRBJ1-6	TRBV5-4	TGTGCCAGCAGCTTGGATTTGGCAACCCTCCACTTT	CASSLDLATLHF
.	.	TRBJ2-1	TRBV5-6	TGTGCCAGCAGCCCAGGGGACAATGAGCAGTTCTTC	CASSPGDNEQFF
TRBD1	few	TRBJ2-1	TRBV28	TGTGCCAGCAGAAAGGGGGACAGGGATTACAATGAGCAGTTCTTC	CASRKGDRDYNEQFF
TRBD1	.	TRBJ2-1	TRBV29-1	TGCAGCGTTGGGACCTCGGGACAGGGAGAAGGTGAGCAGTTCTTC	CSVGTSGQGEGEQFF
TRBD1	few	TRBJ1-3	TRBV5-1	TGCGCCAGCAGCTTAAGCGTGGGGACAGTTGGAAACACCATATATTTT	CASSLSVGTVGNTIYF
.	.	TRBJ1-2	TRBV24-1	TGTGCCACCAGTGGGGGTCCTGGCCCGATTCAGGGTGGCTACACCTTC	CATSGGPGPIQGGYTF
TRBD1	.	TRBJ2-7	TRBV9	TGTGCCAGCAGCGTCGGACAGGGCCGGCAATACTACGAGCAGTACTTC	CASSVGQGRQYYEQYF
TRBD2	.	TRBJ2-3	TRBV7-3	TGTGCCAGCAGCGAACTAGCGGGGCGGGGAGATACGCAGTATTTT	CASSELAGRGDTQYF
TRBD1	few	TRBJ2-7	TRBV27	TGTGCCAGCAGTTCCTCGCCTGGACAGGGGGTTTACGAGCAGTACTTC	CASSSSPGQGVYEQYF
.	once	TRBJ2-3	TRBV30	TGTGCCTGGAGCGGCGGTTTTAGCACAGATACGCAGTATTTT	CAWSGGFSTDTQYF
.	.	TRBJ2-7	TRBV7-8	TGTGCCAGCAGCACCCGACTCGTCTACGAGCAGTACTTC	CASSTRLVYEQYF
TRBD2	.	TRBJ2-5	TRBV5-4	TGTGCCAGCAGCTTGACTAGCGGGAGCGGTGAGACCCAGTACTTC	CASSLTSGSGETQYF
TRBD1	.	TRBJ2-7	TRBV5-6	TGTGCCAGCAGCCCTACGGGACAGGCCGAGCAGTACTTC	CASSPTGQAEQYF
.	few	TRBJ1-2	TRBV28	TGTGCCAGCAGCTGGACACTGGGTGGCTACACCTTC	CASSWTLGGYTF
.	.	TRBJ1-1	TRBV24-1	TGTGCCACCAGCGCGGGACGGAGGAACACTGAAGCTTTCTTT	CATSAGRRNTEAFF
.	few	TRBJ1-2	TRBV3-1/TRBV3-2	TGTGCCAGCAGCCAAGGGGAGGCCCACTATGGCTACACCTTC	CASSQGEAHYGYTF
TRBD2	.	TRBJ2-3	TRBV2	TGTGCCAGCAGTAAACGACTAGCGGGAGGACTAGGGACAGATACGCAGTATTTT	CASSKRLAGGLGTDTQYF
.	.	TRBJ2-5	TRBV12-5	TGTGCTAGTGGTTTGGGGGCAGCGGTAGAGACCCAGTACTTC	CASGLGAAVETQYF
.	.	TRBJ2-3	TRBV30	TGTGCCTGGAGGAGCTCTGGACATCCCGGGAGCACAGATACGCAGTATTTT	CAWRSSGHPGSTDTQYF
TRBD2	.	TRBJ2-7	TRBV28	TGTGCCAGCAGTTTATGGAGCGGGAGAGGGTACGAGCAGTACTTC	CASSLWSGRGYEQYF
TRBD1	.	TRBJ2-1	TRBV29-1	TGCAGCGCCGGGGGACAGGGCTACAATGAGCAGTTCTTC	CSAGGQGYNEQFF
TRBD2	once	TRBJ2-1	TRBV19	TGTGCGGTTGTCGGGAGGGAGAGGCCCAATGAGCAGTTCTTC	CAVVGRERPNEQFF
TRBD1	.	TRBJ2-3	TRBV19	TGTGCCACCAGCATTCCCTGGGACAGGGGCACAGATACGCAGTATTTT	CATSIPWDRGTDTQYF
TRBD1	once	TRBJ1-5	TRBV2	TGTGCCAGCAGTGTTGAACAGGGGGTGGGGCAGCCCCAGCATTTT	CASSVEQGVGQPQHF
TRBD1	.	TRBJ2-3	TRBV11-2	TGTGCCAGCAGCCCAGGACAGGGGGCAACAGATACGCAGTATTTT	CASSPGQGATDTQYF
.	.	TRBJ2-2	TRBV18	TGTGCCAGCTCACCCGTTTCCGGGGAGCTGTTTTTT	CASSPVSGELFF
TRBD1	.	TRBJ2-1	TRBV27	TGTGCCAGCAGTCTATTCGCCCCGACAGGGTCGTCCTACAATGAGCAGTTCTTC	CASSLFAPTGSSYNEQFF
TRBD2	.	TRBJ2-7	TRBV28	TGTGCCAGCAGTCTCCTTCCCGCTAGCGGGAGAGGCAACGAGCAGTACTTC	CASSLLPASGRGNEQYF
TRBD2	.	TRBJ2-1	TRBV5-4	TGTGCCAGCAGTTCCCCCCGGACAGGAGGAAGCGGGAGGGATAGGAATGAGCAGTTCTTC	CASSSPRTGGSGRDRNEQFF
TRBD1	.	TRBJ2-1	TRBV7-9	TGTGCCAGCAGCTCAGACTCATGGACAGGGTACAATGAGCAGTTCTTC	CASSSDSWTGYNEQFF
.	.	TRBJ1-6	TRBV10-3	TGTGCCATCAGTGAGGGGGGCGAATTGGGGCCCCTCCACTTT	CAISEGGELGPLHF
.	few	TRBJ1-2	TRBV5-4	TGTGCCAGCAGCCCCGTCGGAGTTAACTATGGCTACACCTTC	CASSPVGVNYGYTF
.	.	TRBJ2-7	TRBV5-4	TGTGCCAGCAGGCCAGGAAGCTCCTACGAGCAGTACTTC	CASRPGSSYEQYF
.	.	TRBJ2-1	TRBV27	TGTGCCAGCAGTTTAAATCTGGGGATAGGGGACAATGAGCAGTTCTTC	CASSLNLGIGDNEQFF
.	few	TRBJ2-1	TRBV5-1	TGCGCCAGCAGCTTGGAGGTCCGGGGAATGGGCAATGAGCAGTTCTTC	CASSLEVRGMGNEQFF
.	.	TRBJ2-5	TRBV6-5	TGTGCCAGCAGACATCAAGAGACCCAGTACTTC	CASRHQETQYF
.	.	TRBJ1-2	TRBV7-8	TGTGCCAGCAGCAAACTAGAGGGTGGCTACACCTTC	CASSKLEGGYTF
TRBD1	.	TRBJ2-7	TRBV5-1	TGCGCCAGCAGCTTGGGGGGACAGGGTCAATACGAGCAGTACTTC	CASSLGGQGQYEQYF
.	many	TRBJ1-5	TRBV19	TGTGCCAGTAGTATGATGGCATTTCAGCCCCAGCATTTT	CASSMMAFQPQHF
.	few	TRBJ2-7	TRBV28	TGTGCCAGCACTTCGCCAGGGGGCGGGGGCGGGTACGAGCAGTACTTC	CASTSPGGGGGYEQYF
.	.	TRBJ2-3	TRBV28	TGTGCCAGCAGGGGAGGATTGGGGTTGGATACGCAGTATTTT	CASRGGLGLDTQYF
TRBD1	.	TRBJ1-2	TRBV5-1	TGCGCCAGCAGCCACGGTCGAGGGACAGGGCTGGACGGCTACACCTTC	CASSHGRGTGLDGYTF
TRBD1	once	TRBJ1-1	TRBV27	TGTGCCAGCAGGTTGGGACAGGTGAACACTGAAGCTTTCTTT	CASRLGQVNTEAFF
.	.	TRBJ2-3	TRBV18	TGTGCCAGCTCACAGAGCCAGGGTAGGGTCACAGATACGCAGTATTTT	CASSQSQGRVTDTQYF
TRBD1	many	TRBJ1-2	TRBV3-1/TRBV3-2	TGTGCCAGCAGCCAGGACAGGGGGCAGAGTGGCTACACCTTC	CASSQDRGQSGYTF
.	.	TRBJ1-5	TRBV28	TGTGCCAGCACCCTCCCGGGTCAGCCCCAGCATTTT	CASTLPGQPQHF
.	few	TRBJ1-5	TRBV15	TGTGCCACCAGCAGCGGACAGAGCAATCAGCCCCAGCATTTT	CATSSGQSNQPQHF
.	.	TRBJ1-1	TRBV20-1	TGCAGTGCTAGTCCACCCCGCGGCCGTCGCGCTGAAGCTTTCTTT	CSASPPRGRRAEAFF